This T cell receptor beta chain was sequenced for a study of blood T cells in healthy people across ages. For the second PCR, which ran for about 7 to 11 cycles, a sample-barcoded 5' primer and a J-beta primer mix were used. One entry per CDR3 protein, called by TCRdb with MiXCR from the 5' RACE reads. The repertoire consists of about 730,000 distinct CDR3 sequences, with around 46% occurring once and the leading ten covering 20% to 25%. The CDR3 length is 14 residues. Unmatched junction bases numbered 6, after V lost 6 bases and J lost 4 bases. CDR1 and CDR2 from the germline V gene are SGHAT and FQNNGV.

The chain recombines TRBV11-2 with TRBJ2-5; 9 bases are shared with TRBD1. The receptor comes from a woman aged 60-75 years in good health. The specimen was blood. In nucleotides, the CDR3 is TGTGCCAGCAGGATACAGGGGGCGGGAGAGACCCAGTACTTC. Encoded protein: CASRIQGAGETQYF.